The rows below give T cell receptor beta chains drawn from one sample of a study of blood T cell repertoires in COVID-19. Method: immunoSEQ multiplex PCR; TCRdb's copy keeps in-frame clones and lacks some. Of 140,000 to 150,000 clones in the sample, around 87% are singletons; the top ten hold around 11%. Sequenced sample: PBMCs or T cells enriched from blood (not recorded which). The receptors shown here come from a man in his sixties who had recovered from COVID-19. The CDR3 runs from the conserved cysteine through the conserved F or W. Clone size is stated in some rows and not others, as once, few, many or a class when expanded.

TRBV10-1 | - | 15 | CASSEFEGGTDTQYF
TRBV27 | once | 16 | CASSSPTGGGTGELFF
TRBV7-9 | - | 15 | CASSLGLARDNEQFF
TRBV28 | - | 12 | CATGLVLYEQYF
TRBV9 | - | 18 | CASSGHPGQGSPNTEAFF
TRBV28 | - | 14 | CASKTSGGGNEQFF
TRBV5-1 | few | 15 | CASSLGVNMNTEAFF
TRBV11-2 | - | 15 | CASSFRAGAPNEQFF
TRBV7-7 | - | 15 | CASSLRATAEGEQYF
TRBV3-1/TRBV3-2 | - | 14 | CASSLRELNTEAFF
TRBV5-8 | - | 16 | CASSVDRDSPRYEQYF
TRBV30 | - | 14 | CAWNSVISSYEQYF
TRBV5-1 | - | 14 | CASSAQGASAEAFF
TRBV18 | - | 15 | CASSWATGNSYEQYF
TRBV28 | - | 15 | CASGPGGRRTGELFF
TRBV6-1 | - | 12 | CASSEGRQPQHF
TRBV25-1 | - | 14 | CAHGGTGNTGELFF
TRBV11-3 | - | 17 | CASRRSSGAKTSETQYF
TRBV9 | - | 14 | CASSKDRYSYEQYF
TRBV2 | - | 15 | CASSTGSGVLQPQHF
TRBV2 | - | 14 | CASRKDRSNYGYTF
TRBV5-4 | - | 13 | CASSWDRGHEQYF
TRBV5-4 | - | 15 | CASSSTSGRQETQYF
TRBV19 | - | 16 | CASSKRGGLAANEQFF
TRBV27 | once | 12 | CASSRQTGGQFF
TRBV7-6 | once | 16 | CASSPYSGRRVETQYF
TRBV3-1/TRBV3-2 | - | 15 | CASSQGGGPDSPLHF